At least ten counts were recorded for the clone carrying this T cell receptor beta chain. The target antigen is unknown. This CDR3 has 15 residues. Germline-derived CDR1 and CDR2 are MNHNS and SASEGT. V shed 5 bases, J shed 7 bases, and the junction held 8 bases outside the gene matches. Across 18 months, stable Graves' hyperthyroidism was marked by no progression to ophthalmopathy. The entry originates in a study of T cells in Graves' hyperthyroidism and ophthalmopathy. Across the study: Any treatment followed the collection of peripheral blood at initial diagnosis.

What was amplified from RNA transcripts were TCR beta CDR3 regions. Primed by the HTBI set, a first-round RT-PCR was run on the TCR CDR3. TCRdb called the multiplex PCR reads again in MiXCR, with one record for every CDR3 protein. Among more than 550,000 distinct CDR3 sequences listed, roughly 17% were seen once. Study-wide results and limits: Blood also contained most expanded thyroid clonotypes above 0.001. A model built on 13 V-J features separated ophthalmopathy from stable hyperthyroidism.

What was sequenced was blood. The rearrangement uses TRBV6-1 and TRBJ2-1; 10 bases match TRBD1. The receptor comes from a man aged 50-60 years with Graves' hyperthyroidism. CDR3 residues: CASSPLGQGGNEQFF. CDR3 nucleotides: TGTGCCAGCAGTCCACTAGGACAGGGGGGTAATGAGCAGTTCTTC.